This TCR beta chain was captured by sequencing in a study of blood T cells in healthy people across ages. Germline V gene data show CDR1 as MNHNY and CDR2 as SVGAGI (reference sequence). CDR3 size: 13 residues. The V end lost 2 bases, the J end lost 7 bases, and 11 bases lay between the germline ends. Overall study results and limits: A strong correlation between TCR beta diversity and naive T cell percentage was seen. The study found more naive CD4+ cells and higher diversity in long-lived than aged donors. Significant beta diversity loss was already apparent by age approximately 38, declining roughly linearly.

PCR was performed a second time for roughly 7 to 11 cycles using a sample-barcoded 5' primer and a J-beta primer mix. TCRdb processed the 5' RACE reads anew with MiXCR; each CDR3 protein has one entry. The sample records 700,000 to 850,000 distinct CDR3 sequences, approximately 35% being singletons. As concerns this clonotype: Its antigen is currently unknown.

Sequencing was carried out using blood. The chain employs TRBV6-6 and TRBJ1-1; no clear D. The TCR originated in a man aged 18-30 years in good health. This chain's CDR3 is CASSYLPTVEAFF. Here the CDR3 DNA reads TGTGCCAGCAGTTACCTTCCGACGGTTGAAGCTTTCTTT.